This T cell receptor (beta chain) came from a study of cytomegalovirus exposure and HLA in healthy donors. The wider study: Among the approximately 400 genotyped donors, approximately 81% were placed in the Caucasian-associated ancestry cluster.

Vbeta (60) and Jbeta (13) primers were used in the PCR. Clones were read by immunoSEQ multiplex PCR, and TCRdb kept only the in-frame ones, dropping some. The sample's table shows 65,000 to 95,000 clones. Findings and limits, study-wide: Earlier analysis found most TCR beta V segments productive about 90% or about 30% of the time. What TCR beta sequences reportedly achieved was accurate prediction of HLA-A and HLA-B alleles in most subjects.

Trimming removed 6 bases from V and 8 bases from J, with 16 bases in between. CDR1 is SQVTM, CDR2 ANQGSEA, per germline. The CDR3 extends over 12 amino acids. About this clone: The antigen remains unidentified.

The source material was PBMCs. J is TRBJ1-1 and V is TRBV29-1, with D possibly matching TRBD1 (5 bases). The clonotype comes from a female donor in good health and CMV-seropositive. As DNA, the CDR3 is TGCAGCGTCGCCGCGACACAGGTCGAAGCTTTCTTT. Translating gives CSVAATQVEAFF.